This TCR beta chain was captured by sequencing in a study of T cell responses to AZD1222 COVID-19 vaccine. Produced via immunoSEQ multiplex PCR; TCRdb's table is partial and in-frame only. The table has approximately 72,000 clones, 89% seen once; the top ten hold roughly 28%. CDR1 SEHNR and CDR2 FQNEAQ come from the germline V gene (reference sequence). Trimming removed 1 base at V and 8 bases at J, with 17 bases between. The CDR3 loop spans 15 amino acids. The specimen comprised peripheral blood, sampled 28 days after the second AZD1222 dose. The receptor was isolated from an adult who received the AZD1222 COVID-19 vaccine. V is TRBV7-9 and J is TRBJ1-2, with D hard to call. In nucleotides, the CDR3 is TGTGCCAGCAGCTTAGGGGTGTGGCAGACGGGCGGCTACACCTTC. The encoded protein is CASSLGVWQTGGYTF.